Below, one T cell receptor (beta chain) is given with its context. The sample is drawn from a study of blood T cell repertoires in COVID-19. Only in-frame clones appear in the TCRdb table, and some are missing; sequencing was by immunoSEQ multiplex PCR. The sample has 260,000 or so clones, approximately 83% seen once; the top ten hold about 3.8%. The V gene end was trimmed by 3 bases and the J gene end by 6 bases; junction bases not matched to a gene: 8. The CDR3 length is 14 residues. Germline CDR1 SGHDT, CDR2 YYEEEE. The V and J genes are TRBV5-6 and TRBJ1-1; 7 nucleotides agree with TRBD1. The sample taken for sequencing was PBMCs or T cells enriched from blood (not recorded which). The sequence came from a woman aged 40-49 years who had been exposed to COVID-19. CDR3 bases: TGTGCCAGCAGCTCGTTAACAGGGGCCTCTGAAGCTTTCTTT. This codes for CASSSLTGASEAFF. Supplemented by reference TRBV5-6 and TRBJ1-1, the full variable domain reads DAGVTQSPTHLIKTRGQQVTLRCSPKSGHDTVSWYQQALGQGPQFIFQYYEEEERQRGNFPDRFSGHQFPNYSSELNVNALLLGDSALYLCASSSLTGASEAFFGQGTRLTVV.